The 15 T cell receptor beta chains below all came from one sample that was sequenced in a study of CD8 T cells in Susac syndrome. An input of about 0.5 to 1 ug of RNA was subjected to reverse transcription using random hexamers. Via MiXCR, TCRdb re-called the immunoSEQ multiplex PCR reads, giving one row per CDR3 protein. The sample contains roughly 330,000 distinct CDR3 sequences, 90% to 95% of which appear only once. Sequenced material: CD4+ T cells from PBMCs. The source of these receptors is a human donor with multiple sclerosis.

This CDR3 is CASSHPEEDVYGYTF. The CDR3 bases are TGTGCCAGCAGCCATCCGGAGGAGGACGTCTATGGCTACACCTTC. J is TRBJ1-2 and V is TRBV4-2; D gene unclear. The CDR3 totals 15 residues. Trimming removed 3 bases at V and 4 bases at J, with 15 bases between. CDR1 and CDR2 (germline): LGHNA, YNFKEQ.

The gene calls are TRBV20-1 and TRBJ2-5, with D maybe TRBD1 (6 bases). CDR1 is DFQATT, CDR2 SNEGSKA, per germline (reference sequence). Trimming took 2 bases from V and 4 from J, leaving 17 bases between them. This CDR3 contains 15 residues. The CDR3 DNA follows: TGCAGTGCTAGACGTACCGTCCGACAGGTAGAGACCCAGTACTTC. Amino acids: CSARRTVRQVETQYF.

V is TRBV20-1 and J is TRBJ2-5; D is unresolved. Germline loops: CDR1 DFQATT, CDR2 SNEGSKA (reference sequence). The V and J ends lost 5 bases and 2 bases respectively, with 15 bases between them. The CDR3 covers 14 residues. The CDR3 nucleotides are TGCAGTGCTGGCCACATCACCCCTCAAGAGACCCAGTACTTC. Translation gives CSAGHITPQETQYF.

The chain links TRBV7-9 to TRBJ1-2; D not resolved. CDR3 size: 12 residues. V was clipped by 5 bases and J by 5 bases, with 9 bases between them. Germline-derived CDR1 and CDR2 are SEHNR and FQNEAQ (reference sequence). Written as DNA, the CDR3 is TGTGCCAGCAGCCACCGGGGATATGGCTACACCTTC. This translates into CASSHRGYGYTF.

This chain joins TRBV2 and TRBJ2-7, with 12 bases lining up with TRBD1. Germline CDR1 SNHLY, CDR2 FYNNEI. V shed 8 bases and J 4 bases; nucleotides not matched to a gene: 9. This CDR3 is built from 15 residues. CDR3 in amino acids: CASGSGGQGAYEQYF. CDR3 DNA: TGTGCCAGCGGCAGTGGGGGACAGGGGGCATACGAGCAGTACTTC.

This clonotype was seen a single time. The chain is built from TRBV7-2 and TRBJ1-2; D may be TRBD1 (6 bases). V lost 4 bases and J lost 4, with 16 bases in between. The CDR3 sequence is 15 residues long. Germline CDR1 reads SGHTA; CDR2 reads FQGNSA. The CDR3 DNA reads as TGTGCCAGCAGCTCACAGGGCCCCAGCTTCTATGGCTACACCTTC. Translating it yields CASSSQGPSFYGYTF.

The chain employs TRBV24-1 and TRBJ2-2, with 13 nucleotides matching TRBD2. The ends lost 4 bases at V and 4 bases at J; junction bases unmatched: 11. CDR3 length: 19 residues. Per germline, CDR1 KGHDR and CDR2 SFDVKD. The CDR3 reads CATSDGTSGAILGTGELFF. CDR3 sequence (DNA): TGTGCCACCAGTGACGGGACTAGCGGGGCCATATTGGGCACCGGGGAGCTGTTTTTT.

The V call is TRBV29-1, the J call TRBJ2-7; no definite D call. This CDR3 has 10 amino acids. Germline values: CDR1 SQVTM, CDR2 ANQGSEA. V was pared by 7 bases and J by 4 bases, with 8 bases between. DNA for the CDR3: TGCAGCGCCATATGGTACGAGCAGTACTTC. Translated, it gives CSAIWYEQYF.

The chain joins TRBV6-5 to TRBJ1-4, with D maybe TRBD1 (5 bases). Germline V gene sequence: CDR1 MNHEY, CDR2 SVGAGI. The CDR3 length is 14 residues. V was clipped by 5 bases and J by 12 bases, with 19 bases between them. This chain's CDR3 is CASSTRQSVGQLFF. The DNA for the CDR3 is TGTGCCAGCAGTACCCGACAGTCCGTCGGGCAACTGTTTTTT.

The V and J genes are TRBV6-6 and TRBJ2-3, with D possibly matching TRBD1 (6 bases). Between the trimmed V and J ends, which lost 2 bases and 6 bases, there was a span of 6 bases. The CDR3 is 12 amino acids. CDR1 and CDR2 from the germline V gene are MNHNY and SVGAGI (reference sequence). CDR3 coding DNA: TGTGCCAGCAGTTACAGGGGGGATACGCAGTATTTT. Protein sequence: CASSYRGDTQYF.

V is TRBV5-4 and J is TRBJ2-5; 7 bases map to TRBD2. With 3 bases clipped from V and 3 bases from J, the junction kept 5 bases outside the gene matches. CDR1 SGHNT and CDR2 YYREEE come from the germline V gene (reference sequence). The CDR3 contains 14 residues. CDR3 amino acids: CASSSPRGEETQYF. DNA of the CDR3: TGTGCCAGCAGCTCCCCCCGGGGGGAAGAGACCCAGTACTTC.

The chain couples TRBV9 to TRBJ1-3; D gene unclear. Germline loops: CDR1 SGDLS, CDR2 YYNGEE. V lost 0 bases, J lost 0 bases, and 10 bases lay in between. CDR3 length equals 16 residues. CDR3 in amino acids: CASSVGTAHSGNTIYF. CDR3 nucleotides: TGTGCCAGCAGCGTAGGAACCGCTCACTCTGGAAACACCATATATTTT.

This clonotype was seen once. The genes are TRBV20-1 and TRBJ2-7; D possibly corresponds to TRBD2 (5 bases). Trimming cost V 1 base and J 4 bases, with 11 bases left between them. CDR1 is DFQATT and CDR2 is SNEGSKA in the germline V gene (reference sequence). The CDR3 sequence is 13 residues long. CDR3 amino acids: CSARGRAVYEQYF. The CDR3 DNA sequence: TGCAGTGCTAGAGGGCGGGCGGTATACGAGCAGTACTTC.

The chain has TRBV6-5 and TRBJ2-5; D is perhaps TRBD1 or TRBD2 (5 bases each). This CDR3 region has 15 residues. Per the germline V gene, CDR1 is MNHEY and CDR2 is SVGAGI. Trimming took 6 bases from V and 5 from J, leaving 19 bases between them. The CDR3 bases are TGTGCCAGCAGACCCGGGACCCCGAGGGTGGAGACCCAGTACTTC. It specifies CASRPGTPRVETQYF.

The chain links TRBV7-2 to TRBJ1-4, with D possibly TRBD1 on 6 matching bases. This CDR3 spans 15 amino acids. Trimming left V 3 bases short and J 11 bases short, with 19 bases between. Looked up from germline, CDR1 is SGHTA and CDR2 is FQGNSA. Here the CDR3 DNA reads TGTGCCAGCAGCTTGGGAGGGAGTGGACAGAGGAAACTGTTTTTT. Amino acids: CASSLGGSGQRKLFF.